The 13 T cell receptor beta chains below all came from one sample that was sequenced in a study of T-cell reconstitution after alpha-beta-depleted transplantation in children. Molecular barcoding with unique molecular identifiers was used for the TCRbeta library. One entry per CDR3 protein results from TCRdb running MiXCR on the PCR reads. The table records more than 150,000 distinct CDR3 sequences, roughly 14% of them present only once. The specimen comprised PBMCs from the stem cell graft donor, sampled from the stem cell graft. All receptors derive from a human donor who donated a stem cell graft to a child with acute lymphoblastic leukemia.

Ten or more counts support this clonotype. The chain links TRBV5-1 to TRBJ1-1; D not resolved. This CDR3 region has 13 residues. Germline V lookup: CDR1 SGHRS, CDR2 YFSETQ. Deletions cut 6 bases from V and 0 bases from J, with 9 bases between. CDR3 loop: CASTLNMNTEAFF. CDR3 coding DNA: TGCGCCAGCACCCTAAACATGAACACTGAAGCTTTCTTT. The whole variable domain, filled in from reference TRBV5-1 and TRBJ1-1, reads KAGVTQTPRYLIKTRGQQVTLSCSPISGHRSVSWYQQTPGQGLQFLFEYFSETQRNKGNFPGRFSGRQFSNSRSEMNVSTLELGDSALYLCASTLNMNTEAFFGQGTRLTVV.

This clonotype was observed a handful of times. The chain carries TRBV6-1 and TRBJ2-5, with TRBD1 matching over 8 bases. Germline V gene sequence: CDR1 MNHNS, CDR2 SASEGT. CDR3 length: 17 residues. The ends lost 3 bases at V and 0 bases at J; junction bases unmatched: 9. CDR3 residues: CASSEVLAGGNQETQYF. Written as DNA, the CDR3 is TGTGCCAGCAGTGAGGTCTTGGCAGGGGGCAACCAAGAGACCCAGTACTTC.

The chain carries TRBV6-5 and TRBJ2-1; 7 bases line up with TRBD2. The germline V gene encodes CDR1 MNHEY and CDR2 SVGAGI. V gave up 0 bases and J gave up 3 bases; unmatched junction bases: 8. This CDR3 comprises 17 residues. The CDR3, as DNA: TGTGCCAGCAGTTACTCAAACGGGGAGGGCTTCTACAATGAGCAGTTCTTC. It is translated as CASSYSNGEGFYNEQFF.

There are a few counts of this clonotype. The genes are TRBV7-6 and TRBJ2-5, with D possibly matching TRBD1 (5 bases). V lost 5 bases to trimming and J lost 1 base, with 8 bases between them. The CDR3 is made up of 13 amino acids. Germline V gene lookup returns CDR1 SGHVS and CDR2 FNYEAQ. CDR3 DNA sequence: TGTGCCAGCAGCGCCAGGGTCCAAGAGACCCAGTACTTC. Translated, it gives CASSARVQETQYF. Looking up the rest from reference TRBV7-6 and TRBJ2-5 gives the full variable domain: GAGVSQSPRYKVTKRGQDVALRCDPISGHVSLYWYRQALGQGPEFLTYFNYEAQQDKSGLPNDRFSAERPEGSISTLTIQRTEQRDSAMYRCASSARVQETQYFGPGTRLLVL.

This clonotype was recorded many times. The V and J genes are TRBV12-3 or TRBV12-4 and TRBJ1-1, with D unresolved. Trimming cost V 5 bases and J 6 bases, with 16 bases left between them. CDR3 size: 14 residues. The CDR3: CASSPTVRTPEAFF. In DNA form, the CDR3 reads TGTGCCAGCAGTCCCACCGTTCGGACTCCTGAAGCTTTCTTT.

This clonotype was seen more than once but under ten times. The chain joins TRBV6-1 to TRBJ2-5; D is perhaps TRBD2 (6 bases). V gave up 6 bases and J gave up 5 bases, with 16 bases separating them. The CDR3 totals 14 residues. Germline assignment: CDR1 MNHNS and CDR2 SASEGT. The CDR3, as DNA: TGTGCCAGCAGCCGCGGGACGGTAGGGGAGACCCAGTACTTC. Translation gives CASSRGTVGETQYF.

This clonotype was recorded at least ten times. The CDR3 loop reads CASSLETGSEAFF. DNA for the CDR3: TGCGCCAGCAGCTTGGAGACAGGGAGTGAAGCTTTCTTT. The chain uses TRBV5-1 and TRBJ1-1, with 7 nucleotides matching TRBD1. CDR1 is SGHRS and CDR2 is YFSETQ in the germline V gene. The CDR3 totals 13 residues. Trimming cost V 0 bases and J 7 bases; bases outside gene matches: 3.

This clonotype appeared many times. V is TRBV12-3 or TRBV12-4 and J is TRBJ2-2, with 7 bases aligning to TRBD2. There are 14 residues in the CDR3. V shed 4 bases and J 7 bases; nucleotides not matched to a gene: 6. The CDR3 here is CASSSWGRDGELFF. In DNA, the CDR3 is TGTGCCAGCAGTTCCTGGGGGAGGGACGGGGAGCTGTTTTTT.

The CDR3: CASSYVRQGGYTF. CDR3 bases: TGTGCCAGCAGTTACGTCAGGCAGGGGGGCTACACCTTC. The V call is TRBV6-5, the J call TRBJ1-2; maybe TRBD1 (6 bases). CDR1 is MNHEY, CDR2 SVGAGI, per germline. V shed 2 bases and J shed 8 bases, with 12 bases lying between them. The CDR3 is made up of 13 amino acids.

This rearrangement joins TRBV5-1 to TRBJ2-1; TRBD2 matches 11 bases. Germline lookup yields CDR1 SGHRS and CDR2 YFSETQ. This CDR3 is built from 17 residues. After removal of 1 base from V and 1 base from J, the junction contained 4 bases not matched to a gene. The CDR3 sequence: CASSLQTSGSSYNEQFF. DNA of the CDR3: TGCGCCAGCAGCTTGCAAACTAGCGGGAGTTCCTACAATGAGCAGTTCTTC.

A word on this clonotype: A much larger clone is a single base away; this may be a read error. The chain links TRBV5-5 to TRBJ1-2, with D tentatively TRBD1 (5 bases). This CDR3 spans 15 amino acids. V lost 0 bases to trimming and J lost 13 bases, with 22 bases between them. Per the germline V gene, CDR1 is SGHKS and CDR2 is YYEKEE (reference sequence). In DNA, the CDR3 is TGTGCCAGCAGCTTGGCCCTTACGACAGTTGGTAGGGCCACCTTC. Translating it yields CASSLALTTVGRATF.

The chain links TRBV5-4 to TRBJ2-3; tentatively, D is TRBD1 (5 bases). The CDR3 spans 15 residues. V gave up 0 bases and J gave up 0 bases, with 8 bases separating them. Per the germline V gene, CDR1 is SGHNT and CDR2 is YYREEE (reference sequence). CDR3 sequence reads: CASSLDAGSTDTQYF. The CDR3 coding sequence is TGTGCCAGCAGCTTGGATGCAGGGAGCACAGATACGCAGTATTTT.

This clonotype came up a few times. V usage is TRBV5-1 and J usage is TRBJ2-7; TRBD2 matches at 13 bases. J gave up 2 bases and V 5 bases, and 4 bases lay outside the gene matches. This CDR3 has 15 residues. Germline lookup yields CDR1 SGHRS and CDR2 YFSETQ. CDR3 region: CASRRGLAGPYEQYF. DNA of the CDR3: TGCGCCAGCAGGAGGGGACTAGCGGGACCCTACGAGCAGTACTTC.